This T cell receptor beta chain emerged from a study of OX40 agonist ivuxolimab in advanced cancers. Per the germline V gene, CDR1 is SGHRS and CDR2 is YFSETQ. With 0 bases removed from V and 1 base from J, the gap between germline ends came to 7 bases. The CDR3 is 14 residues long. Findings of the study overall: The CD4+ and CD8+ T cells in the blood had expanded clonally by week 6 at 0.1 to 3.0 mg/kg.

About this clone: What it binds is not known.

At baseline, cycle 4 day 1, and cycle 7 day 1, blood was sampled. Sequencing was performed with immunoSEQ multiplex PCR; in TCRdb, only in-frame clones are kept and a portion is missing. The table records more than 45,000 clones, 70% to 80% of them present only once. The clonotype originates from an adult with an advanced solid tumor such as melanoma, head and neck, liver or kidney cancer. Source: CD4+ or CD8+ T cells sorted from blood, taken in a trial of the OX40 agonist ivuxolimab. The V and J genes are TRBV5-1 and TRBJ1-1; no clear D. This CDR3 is CASSLAGQNTEAFF. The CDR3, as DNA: TGCGCCAGCAGCTTGGCTGGGCAGAACACTGAAGCTTTCTTT.